These 24 T cell receptor beta chains came from one sample sequenced in a study of Ad26.COV2.S vaccination and SARS-CoV-2 variants. Treatment denoted: approximately 18 received Ad26.COV2.S at low or high dose, single or two shots; roughly 5 received placebo; per-sample allocation not given. The samples date from day 63 after the first vaccine or placebo injection. Data came from immunoSEQ multiplex PCR; TCRdb stores just in-frame clones and leaves some out. Of over 450,000 clones in the sample, 80% to 90% were seen once. Specimen: peripheral blood, collected in a trial of Ad26.COV2.S vaccine versus placebo. These receptors all come from a person between 18 and 65 years old who received the Ad26.COV2.S COVID-19 vaccine or a placebo.

The V and J genes are TRBV2 and TRBJ1-5; D gene unclear. Germline CDR1 SNHLY, CDR2 FYNNEI. The CDR3 totals 15 residues. V gave up 4 bases and J gave up 0 bases, with 10 bases separating them. This CDR3 is CASSGVGPSNQPQHF. The DNA of the CDR3 is TGTGCCAGCAGTGGGGTAGGGCCTAGCAATCAGCCCCAGCATTTT.

This clone occurred a few times. This rearrangement joins TRBV21-1 to TRBJ2-7; the D call of TRBD2 is as the table states it, not checked on the DNA. TRBV21-1 is described as a pseudogene. The CDR3 is made up of 16 amino acids. CDR3 residues: CASSKEQGLGFYEQYF. CDR3 coding DNA: TGTGCCAGCAGCAAAGAGCAAGGACTAGGGTTCTACGAGCAGTACTTC.

This chain joins TRBV27 and TRBJ1-1; the D is unclear. This CDR3 contains 18 residues. CDR1 is MNHEY, CDR2 SMNVEV, per germline (reference sequence). V gave up 7 bases and J gave up 6 bases, with 30 bases separating them. The CDR3 loop is CASNTRARQGVTGPEAFF. The CDR3 DNA follows: TGTGCCAGCAATACTAGAGCGAGACAAGGTGTAACGGGTCCTGAAGCTTTCTTT.

This clone was counted once. CDR3 DNA: TGTGCCAGCAGTGCACGAAGGGGAGATGACAAGAACTATGGCTACACCTTC. It specifies CASSARRGDDKNYGYTF. This sequence joins TRBV2 and TRBJ1-2, with D perhaps matching TRBD1 (5 bases). V shed 4 bases and J shed 2 bases, with 20 bases lying between them. The CDR3 runs 17 residues. Per the germline V gene, CDR1 is SNHLY and CDR2 is FYNNEI.

The gene calls are TRBV7-3 and TRBJ2-3, with D uncertain. Trimming took 1 base from V and 4 from J, leaving 9 bases between them. In germline, CDR1 is SGHTA, CDR2 FQGTGA. This CDR3 comprises 14 residues. CDR3 sequence reads: CASSLNGRADTQYF. The CDR3 DNA reads TGTGCCAGCAGCTTAAACGGGCGAGCAGATACGCAGTATTTT.

This clone was seen just once. The rearrangement uses TRBV19 and TRBJ1-1; TRBD1 is a possible D gene (5 bases). CDR1 and CDR2 from the germline V gene are LNHDA and SQIVND (reference sequence). This CDR3 comprises 17 residues. V lost 6 bases to trimming and J lost 0 bases, with 20 bases between them. The CDR3 DNA is TGTGCCAGTAGCCCAGGGACCAACAGGATCCTGAACACTGAAGCTTTCTTT. Translating gives CASSPGTNRILNTEAFF.

To note about this clone: The sample has other DNA sequences that encode this CDR3 too. The V and J genes are TRBV5-1 and TRBJ1-1; TRBD1 matches 8 bases. Per the germline V gene, CDR1 is SGHRS and CDR2 is YFSETQ. CDR3 size: 15 residues. V shed 4 bases, J shed 1 base, and the junction held 6 bases outside the gene matches. CDR3 in DNA: TGCGCCAGCAGCCTAGCCGGGACAGGGAACACTGAAGCTTTCTTT. Translation: CASSLAGTGNTEAFF.

This clone occurred once. It may be a read error: a sequence one base away is much more abundant. The sample has other DNA sequences that encode this CDR3 too. The chain is built from TRBV6-5 and TRBJ1-3; no firm D call. V lost 3 bases and J lost 1, with 4 bases in between. CDR1 is MNHEY, CDR2 SVGAGI, per germline. The CDR3 has 13 residues. The CDR3 protein is CASSYNSGNTIYF. The CDR3 DNA is TGTGCCAGCAGTTATAATTCTGGAAACACCATATATTTT.

The chain is built from TRBV28 and TRBJ1-2; D gene unclear. Trimming stripped 3 bases from V and 2 bases from J, with 13 bases between. The germline V gene has CDR1 MDHEN and CDR2 SYDVKM. CDR3 length equals 15 residues. In nucleotides, the CDR3 is TGTGCCAGCAGTTTGGCGCTGGGTCTAAACTATGGCTACACCTTC. Translated: CASSLALGLNYGYTF.

The chain is built from TRBV10-3 and TRBJ1-2; D remains unclear. CDR1 and CDR2 (germline): ENHRY, SYGVKD. CDR3 size: 14 residues. The germline V and J ends were trimmed by 3 bases and 2 bases, with 10 bases remaining between them. The CDR3 loop is CAISDVGGNYGYTF. CDR3 DNA sequence: TGTGCCATCAGTGATGTAGGAGGGAACTATGGCTACACCTTC.

The rearrangement links TRBV5-6 to TRBJ2-2, with D hard to call. Germline CDR1 is SGHDT and CDR2 is YYEEEE. This CDR3 has 12 residues. The V and J ends lost 1 base and 2 bases respectively, with 0 bases between them. CDR3 DNA sequence: TGTGCCAGCAGCTTGAACACCGGGGAGCTGTTTTTT. Residues: CASSLNTGELFF. Full variable domain (missing parts from reference TRBV5-6 and TRBJ2-2): DAGVTQSPTHLIKTRGQQVTLRCSPKSGHDTVSWYQQALGQGPQFIFQYYEEEERQRGNFPDRFSGHQFPNYSSELNVNALLLGDSALYLCASSLNTGELFFGEGSRLTVL.

CDR3 protein: CASSPPSTEAFF. CDR3 coding DNA: TGTGCCAGCTCACCACCCAGCACTGAAGCTTTCTTT. V and J are TRBV18 and TRBJ1-1; the D is unclear. V shed 0 bases and J shed 4 bases, with 3 bases lying between them. The CDR3 is made up of 12 amino acids. Germline V CDR1 and CDR2: KGHSH, LQKENI.

The chain couples TRBV14 to TRBJ2-7, with TRBD1 matching 8 bases. The V gene's germline CDR1 is SGHDN and CDR2 FVKESK. V shed 4 bases, J shed 3 bases, and the junction held 5 bases outside the gene matches. The CDR3 has 14 amino acids. Here the CDR3 reads CASSPGTGLYEQYF. DNA for the CDR3: TGTGCCAGCAGCCCCGGGACAGGCCTCTACGAGCAGTACTTC. Together with reference TRBV14 and TRBJ2-7, the CDR3 gives the full variable domain: EAGVTQFPSHSVIEKGQTVTLRCDPISGHDNLYWYRRVMGKEIKFLLHFVKESKQDESGMPNNRFLAERTGGTYSTLKVQPAELEDSGVYFCASSPGTGLYEQYFGPGTRLTVT.

The CDR3 sequence: CASSLSGVTDTQYF. The CDR3 DNA reads as TGTGCCAGCAGCTTGAGTGGGGTTACAGATACGCAGTATTTT. The chain links TRBV7-3 to TRBJ2-3, with D uncertain. The germline CDR1 and CDR2 sequences are SGHTA and FQGTGA. V lost 3 bases and J 3 bases, leaving 10 bases between the germline ends. The CDR3 totals 14 residues.

The chain couples TRBV7-2 to TRBJ1-5; no reliable D call. Germline assignment: CDR1 SGHTA and CDR2 FQGNSA. V dropped 4 bases and J dropped 5 bases, with 21 bases sitting between them. The CDR3 sequence is 17 residues long. The CDR3 loop is CASSSKGLSRSDQPQHF. For the CDR3, the DNA is TGTGCCAGCAGCTCGAAGGGTCTCTCCAGATCTGATCAGCCCCAGCATTTT.

This clone was recorded a few times. This chain connects TRBV7-6 to TRBJ1-1; unclear D gene. Trimming took off 3 bases at V and 0 bases at J, with 8 bases between the two ends. CDR1 is SGHVS, CDR2 FNYEAQ, per germline. This CDR3 is built from 14 residues. The CDR3: CASSLSGMNTEAFF. Here the CDR3 DNA reads TGTGCCAGCAGCTTGAGTGGTATGAACACTGAAGCTTTCTTT.

V and J are TRBV9 and TRBJ1-4, with 8 bases that match TRBD1. Trimming at V came to 3 bases and at J to 2 bases, leaving 6 bases not matched to a gene. The CDR3 has 16 residues. CDR1 and CDR2 from the germline V gene are SGDLS and YYNGEE. In DNA form, the CDR3 reads TGTGCCAGCAGCGCGACAGGGGTTATTACTAATGAAAAACTGTTTTTT. Translated: CASSATGVITNEKLFF.

The chain joins TRBV24-1 to TRBJ2-3, with 7 bases aligning to TRBD1. With 2 bases clipped from V and 5 bases from J, the junction kept 6 bases outside the gene matches. CDR1 is KGHDR, CDR2 SFDVKD, per germline. The CDR3 spans 15 residues. As DNA, the CDR3 is TGTGCCACCAGTGATTCTCGTGACAGGGTAGATACGCAGTATTTT. Amino acid sequence: CATSDSRDRVDTQYF.

This chain links TRBV7-8 with TRBJ2-1; D call uncertain. CDR1 and CDR2 from the germline V gene are SGHVS and FQNEAQ. Trimming cost V 4 bases and J 4 bases, with 11 bases left between them. CDR3 length equals 14 residues. CDR3 protein: CASSSVDKYNEQFF. Here the CDR3 DNA reads TGTGCCAGCAGCTCCGTCGACAAATACAATGAGCAGTTCTTC.

This CDR3 reads CASSVDPGTGPGNTEAFF. The CDR3 region has the DNA TGTGCCAGCAGCGTAGACCCCGGGACAGGGCCGGGGAACACTGAAGCTTTCTTT. The gene calls are TRBV9 and TRBJ1-1; 9 positions agree with TRBD1. The CDR3 is made up of 18 amino acids. The junction had 10 bases not matched to a gene; V was cut back by 0 bases and J by 1 base. Germline CDR1 SGDLS, CDR2 YYNGEE.

Written as DNA, the CDR3 is TGTGCCAGTAGTATCGGGGACTCGAACACTGAAGCTTTCTTT. This encodes CASSIGDSNTEAFF. The chain is built from TRBV19 and TRBJ1-1; D is perhaps TRBD1 (5 bases). The CDR3 runs to 14 residues. From germline, CDR1 is LNHDA and CDR2 SQIVND (reference sequence). Trimming shortened V by 3 bases and J by 1 base, and 9 bases separated the two germline ends.

This chain links TRBV3-1 (or the pseudogene TRBV3-2) with TRBJ2-7, with 10 bases identical to TRBD2. V gave up 3 bases and J gave up 7 bases; unmatched junction bases: 6. This CDR3 contains 14 residues. Germline CDR1 and CDR2: LGHDT and YNNKEL (reference sequence). The CDR3: CASSQGLATQEQYF. Written as DNA, the CDR3 is TGTGCCAGCAGCCAGGGACTAGCGACCCAGGAGCAGTACTTC.

V is TRBV20-1 and J is TRBJ2-2, with unresolved D. Trimming left V 5 bases short and J 5 bases short, with 6 bases between. Germline values: CDR1 DFQATT, CDR2 SNEGSKA (reference sequence). CDR3 size: 11 residues. The CDR3 nucleotides read TGCAGTGCTTACTTAACCGGGGAGCTGTTTTTT. It is translated as CSAYLTGELFF.

The chain combines TRBV7-3 with TRBJ2-1, with a possible D match to TRBD1 (5 bases). The V gene's germline CDR1 is SGHTA and CDR2 FQGTGA. V dropped 2 bases and J dropped 4 bases, with 12 bases sitting between them. This CDR3 is 15 amino acids long. The CDR3 is CASSLRKTGYNEQFF. The CDR3, as DNA: TGTGCCAGCAGCTTACGGAAAACAGGTTACAATGAGCAGTTCTTC.